A single sample is the source of the 11 T cell receptor beta chains below, sequenced in a study of blood T cell repertoires in COVID-19. Sequencing used immunoSEQ multiplex PCR; TCRdb keeps in-frame clones, though not all of them. The top ten hold 3% to 4% of the sample, which has about half a million clones, over 75% seen once. Sample: peripheral blood. The receptors here all came from a human donor in a cohort sampled during active COVID-19.

CDR3 DNA sequence: TGTGCCAGCGTGGGGACAGGCCCCTACGAGCAGTACTTC. Protein: CASVGTGPYEQYF. The chain is built from TRBV6-5 and TRBJ2-7; 8 nucleotides align to TRBD1. Per the germline V gene, CDR1 is MNHEY and CDR2 is SVGAGI. The CDR3 length is 13 residues. V lost 8 bases and J lost 2; bases outside the gene matches: 5.

The chain links TRBV20-1 to TRBJ1-1, with 7 bases lining up with TRBD1. The CDR3 extends over 11 amino acids. Losses at the gene ends were 3 bases for V and 8 bases for J; bases not matched to a gene: 3. Germline V gene sequence: CDR1 DFQATT, CDR2 SNEGSKA (reference sequence). CDR3 in amino acids: CSASPRGEAFF. CDR3 bases: TGCAGTGCTAGCCCCAGGGGGGAAGCTTTCTTT.

The chain uses TRBV27 and TRBJ1-2; no definite D call. CDR1 and CDR2 from the germline V gene are MNHEY and SMNVEV (reference sequence). CDR3 length: 17 residues. V was cut by 2 bases and J by 1 base, with 17 bases left in between. In nucleotides, the CDR3 is TGTGCCAGCAGTTTAGGGCTGGGAGGGAGATGTAACTATGGCTACACCTTC. This codes for CASSLGLGGRCNYGYTF.

In its sample, this clone was seen a few times. This chain uses TRBV11-2 with TRBJ1-5, with D unresolved. The CDR3 has 15 residues. CDR1 and CDR2 from the germline V gene are SGHAT and FQNNGV. Trimming removed 5 bases from V and 2 bases from J, with 13 bases in between. The CDR3 DNA reads as TGTGCCAGCAGCGATCCAAATTCGGGCAATCAGCCCCAGCATTTT. This gives the protein CASSDPNSGNQPQHF.

The V gene is TRBV19, the J gene TRBJ1-1; D is perhaps TRBD1 (5 bases). CDR1 and CDR2 from the germline V gene are LNHDA and SQIVND (reference sequence). This CDR3 is built from 18 residues. Deletions cut 7 bases from V and 0 bases from J, with 24 bases between. CDR3: CASIPPGGRGPLNTEAFF. The CDR3 DNA reads TGTGCCAGTATCCCTCCGGGGGGACGGGGTCCTTTGAACACTGAAGCTTTCTTT.

The rearrangement uses TRBV18 and TRBJ2-7; 9 bases agree with TRBD1. This CDR3 has 17 residues. Germline CDR1 reads KGHSH; CDR2 reads LQKENI. V shed 3 bases and J 3 bases; nucleotides not matched to a gene: 12. The CDR3 DNA is TGTGCCAGCTCACCCCCCCGGAGGACAGGGGATATCTACGAGCAGTACTTC. Its protein product is CASSPPRRTGDIYEQYF.

This chain uses TRBV30 with TRBJ2-3; D is ambiguous. Germline V gives CDR1 GTSNPN, CDR2 SVGIG (reference sequence). The CDR3 length is 12 residues. The V end was cut by 2 bases, the J end by 7 bases, with 10 bases between. The CDR3 DNA reads TGTGCCTGGAGTAGTGAGGTGTATACGCAGTATTTT. As protein: CAWSSEVYTQYF.

The chain uses TRBV28 and TRBJ1-1, with 7 bases fitting TRBD1. The germline V gene encodes CDR1 MDHEN and CDR2 SYDVKM. The CDR3 totals 15 residues. Trimming cost V 6 bases and J 2 bases; bases outside gene matches: 9. CDR3 DNA: TGTGCCAGCAGCCCGACAGGGATGGGTAACACTGAAGCTTTCTTT. Protein sequence: CASSPTGMGNTEAFF.

This clone was seen many times. V and J are TRBV2 and TRBJ1-1; D perhaps matches TRBD1 (5 bases). V lost 6 bases to trimming and J lost 8 bases, with 10 bases between them. This CDR3 is built from 11 residues. Germline CDR1 SNHLY, CDR2 FYNNEI. The CDR3 region has the DNA TGTGCCAGCAGGCTGACAGTAGAAGCTTTCTTT. Amino acid sequence: CASRLTVEAFF. The full variable domain, with the rest looked up from reference TRBV2 and TRBJ1-1, is EPEVTQTPSHQVTQMGQEVILRCVPISNHLYFYWYRQILGQKVEFLVSFYNNEISEKSEIFDDQFSVERPDGSNFTLKIRSTKLEDSAMYFCASRLTVEAFFGQGTRLTVV.

The chain uses TRBV30 and TRBJ2-1, with a possible D match to TRBD2 (6 bases). Germline lookup yields CDR1 GTSNPN and CDR2 SVGIG (reference sequence). The CDR3 runs to 16 residues. Trimming took 3 bases from V and 3 from J, leaving 18 bases between them. The CDR3 loop is CAWSPRGDFYYNEQFF. CDR3 DNA sequence: TGTGCCTGGAGCCCCCGAGGGGACTTCTACTACAATGAGCAGTTCTTC.

V usage is TRBV10-3 and J usage is TRBJ1-2; 7 bases line up with TRBD1. Losses at the gene ends were 6 bases for V and 7 bases for J; bases not matched to a gene: 11. This CDR3 has 14 residues. The germline gives CDR1 ENHRY, CDR2 SYGVKD. The CDR3 nucleotides read TGTGCCATCAGATTAGACAGGGCGTCTAGTGGCTACACCTTC. The encoded protein is CAIRLDRASSGYTF.